The 23 T cell receptor beta chains below come from one sample, sequenced in a study of T cells after posttransplantation cyclophosphamide. A marrow graft followed busulfan-fludarabine conditioning, with cyclophosphamide on days +3 and +4. Profiling relied on immunoSEQ multiplex PCR, and the TCRdb table lists in-frame clones only, not all of them. The sample presents over 10,000 clones, none singletons. Here the sequenced sample was PBMCs, taken after allogeneic stem cell transplant with posttransplant cyclophosphamide. These receptors originate from a female patient between 35 and 55 years old who received an allogeneic stem cell transplant from a related donor, was CMV-positive, and had acute GVHD only. Some T cells may possibly be graft donor cells.

This clone was counted at least ten times. V and J are TRBV5-1 and TRBJ1-2; 10 nucleotides agree with TRBD1. The CDR3 length is 13 residues. V was pared by 3 bases and J by 4 bases, with 0 bases of the junction left unmatched. Germline-derived CDR1 and CDR2 are SGHRS and YFSETQ. The CDR3 reads CASSWDRGYGYTF. In DNA, the CDR3 is TGCGCCAGCAGCTGGGACAGGGGCTATGGCTACACCTTC. Drawing the rest from reference TRBV5-1 and TRBJ1-2, the complete variable domain is KAGVTQTPRYLIKTRGQQVTLSCSPISGHRSVSWYQQTPGQGLQFLFEYFSETQRNKGNFPGRFSGRQFSNSRSEMNVSTLELGDSALYLCASSWDRGYGYTFGSGTRLTVV.

This clone was found many times. The rearrangement links TRBV7-3 to TRBJ1-1; D is unresolved. The ends were cut back, 0 bases at V and 4 bases at J, with 6 bases in the middle. This CDR3 has 13 amino acids. Germline V gene sequence: CDR1 SGHTA, CDR2 FQGTGA. The DNA of the CDR3 is TGTGCCAGCAGCTTAACCGGACTCACTGAAGCTTTCTTT. This codes for CASSLTGLTEAFF.

In this sample, this clone turned up many times. The chain is built from TRBV19 and TRBJ2-3; TRBD1 matches at 9 bases. CDR1 LNHDA and CDR2 SQIVND come from the germline V gene (reference sequence). Trimming took 4 bases from V and 5 from J; bases not matched to a gene: 13. The CDR3 is 17 residues long. Here the CDR3 reads CASSNSYRDRAVDTQYF. The CDR3 bases are TGTGCCAGTAGTAACTCTTACCGGGACAGGGCGGTAGATACGCAGTATTTT.

This clone was detected ten times or more. The gene calls are TRBV18 and TRBJ1-2, with TRBD1 as a possible D gene (6 bases). The CDR3 spans 14 residues. CDR1 and CDR2 from the germline V gene are KGHSH and LQKENI. V lost 10 bases and J lost 3, with 18 bases in between. CDR3 nucleotide sequence: TGTGCCACCTCCTTGACAGGTTCCCACTATGGCTACACCTTC. Protein: CATSLTGSHYGYTF.

In the case of this clone: A much larger clone is a single base away; this may be a read error. Other DNA sequences in this specimen translate into the identical CDR3. The chain links TRBV5-4 to TRBJ1-1; D gene unclear. Germline CDR1 reads SGHNT; CDR2 reads YYREEE (reference sequence). The CDR3 loop spans 14 amino acids. For the CDR3, the DNA is TGTGCCAGCAGTTCCACAGCTTCGAACACTGAAGCCTTCTTT. Its translation: CASSSTASNTEAFF.

With regard to this clone: The junction shows a germline mismatch at one end, possibly a read error. The chain employs TRBV5-1 and TRBJ2-5; 10 nucleotides align to TRBD2. This CDR3 comprises 16 residues. In germline, CDR1 is SGHRS, CDR2 YFSETQ. The CDR3 loop is CASSLFSGGIGEAQYF. CDR3 DNA sequence: TGCGCCAGCAGCTTGTTTAGCGGGGGGATCGGAGAGGCCCAGTACTTC.

This clone was recorded many times. The chain carries TRBV27 and TRBJ1-5; unclear D gene. Trimming removed 6 bases from V and 3 bases from J, with 6 bases in between. Germline V gene lookup returns CDR1 MNHEY and CDR2 SMNVEV (reference sequence). The CDR3 sequence is 12 residues long. CDR3 nucleotide sequence: TGTGCCAGCAGCCCACACAATCAGCCCCAGCATTTT. Its translation is CASSPHNQPQHF.

Ten or more counts support this clone. This rearrangement joins TRBV7-3 to TRBJ2-1; D is perhaps TRBD1 (6 bases). Germline CDR1 and CDR2: SGHTA and FQGTGA. The CDR3 spans 13 residues. Trimming left V 6 bases short and J 8 bases short, with 14 bases between. The CDR3 DNA reads as TGTGCCAGCAGTCTACAGGGTGGAGATGAGCAGTTCTTC. Translation: CASSLQGGDEQFF.

This clone was seen at least ten times. The CDR3 region is CASSYRTVDLSSGNTIYF. DNA for the CDR3: TGCGCCAGCAGCTACAGGACCGTAGACCTCAGCTCTGGAAACACCATATATTTT. The V call is TRBV5-1, the J call TRBJ1-3; D is perhaps TRBD1 (5 bases). The CDR3 totals 18 residues. Germline V CDR1 and CDR2: SGHRS, YFSETQ. Trimming removed 3 bases at V and 0 bases at J, with 19 bases between. Drawing the rest from reference TRBV5-1 and TRBJ1-3, the complete variable domain is KAGVTQTPRYLIKTRGQQVTLSCSPISGHRSVSWYQQTPGQGLQFLFEYFSETQRNKGNFPGRFSGRQFSNSRSEMNVSTLELGDSALYLCASSYRTVDLSSGNTIYFGEGSWLTVV.

This clone showed up many times. Other DNA sequences in this specimen translate into the identical CDR3. This rearrangement joins TRBV5-1 to TRBJ1-1; D is possibly TRBD1 (6 bases). This CDR3 spans 14 amino acids. Germline V gives CDR1 SGHRS, CDR2 YFSETQ. V was clipped by 2 bases and J by 0 bases, with 8 bases between them. The CDR3 region is CASSLGQMNTEAFF. Written as DNA, the CDR3 is TGCGCCAGCAGCTTAGGACAGATGAACACTGAAGCTTTCTTT. Full variable domain (rest looked up from reference TRBV5-1 and TRBJ1-1): KAGVTQTPRYLIKTRGQQVTLSCSPISGHRSVSWYQQTPGQGLQFLFEYFSETQRNKGNFPGRFSGRQFSNSRSEMNVSTLELGDSALYLCASSLGQMNTEAFFGQGTRLTVV.

This clone was recorded a few times. The rearrangement joins TRBV7-9 to TRBJ2-5; tentative D call: TRBD1 (5 bases). In germline, CDR1 is SEHNR, CDR2 FQNEAQ (reference sequence). The V end lost 5 bases, the J end lost 4 bases, and 26 bases lay between the germline ends. This CDR3 region has 18 residues. Written as DNA, the CDR3 is TGTGCCAGCAGCCCACCAAACACAGGACCCCTTAGGTCAGAGACCCAGTACTTC. Its translation is CASSPPNTGPLRSETQYF.

This clone was seen repeatedly, ten times or more. Compared with germline, one end of the junction differs, possibly owing to a read error. V usage is TRBV7-7 and J usage is TRBJ2-5, with 14 bases that match TRBD2. Germline V lookup: CDR1 SSHAT, CDR2 FNYEAQ (reference sequence). This CDR3 is 17 amino acids long. In nucleotides, the CDR3 is TGTGCTAGCAGCTTAGGTGTGACTAGCGGGAGGGAAGAGACCCAGTACTTC. Translating gives CASSLGVTSGREETQYF.

This clone was seen many times. The chain couples TRBV6-1 to TRBJ2-2; D possibly corresponds to TRBD1 (6 bases). The germline V gene encodes CDR1 MNHNS and CDR2 SASEGT. The CDR3 loop spans 16 amino acids. V gave up 0 bases and J gave up 4 bases, with 12 bases separating them. CDR3 protein: CASSEAPGQPTGELFF. DNA for the CDR3: TGTGCCAGCAGTGAAGCTCCTGGACAGCCCACCGGGGAGCTGTTTTTT.

This clone was detected ten times or more. V gene TRBV5-5 combines with J gene TRBJ1-1; 8 nucleotides agree with TRBD1. CDR1 and CDR2 from the germline V gene are SGHKS and YYEKEE (reference sequence). J was trimmed by 2 bases and V by 3 bases; bases with no gene match: 3. The CDR3 is 14 amino acids. CDR3 sequence reads: CASSWTGSNTEAFF. The CDR3 DNA sequence: TGTGCCAGCAGCTGGACAGGGTCAAACACTGAAGCTTTCTTT.

This clone has ten or more counts. V and J are TRBV29-1 and TRBJ1-5; D perhaps matches TRBD1 (6 bases). CDR3 size: 14 residues. Germline lookup yields CDR1 SQVTM and CDR2 ANQGSEA. V was pared by 3 bases and J by 1 base, with 10 bases between. The chain's CDR3 is CSVDGGGSNQPQHF. Here the CDR3 DNA reads TGCAGCGTTGACGGGGGGGGCAGCAATCAGCCCCAGCATTTT.

Ten or more counts support this clone. This chain uses TRBV12-5 with TRBJ1-2; possible D gene TRBD1, 6 bases. CDR3 length: 16 amino acids. Germline V gene sequence: CDR1 LGHNT, CDR2 FRNRAP. Deletions cut 2 bases from V and 4 bases from J, with 17 bases between. The CDR3: CASGLTPTGLSYGYTF. The CDR3 DNA is TGTGCTAGTGGTTTGACCCCGACAGGATTGAGCTATGGCTACACCTTC. Full variable domain (outside the CDR3, taken from reference TRBV12-5 and TRBJ1-2): DARVTQTPRHKVTEMGQEVTMRCQPILGHNTVFWYRQTMMQGLELLAYFRNRAPLDDSGMPKDRFSAEMPDATLATLKIQPSEPRDSAVYFCASGLTPTGLSYGYTFGSGTRLTVV.

This clone was counted at least ten times. The gene calls are TRBV5-1 and TRBJ1-2; 8 positions agree with TRBD1. J gave up 7 bases and V 0 bases, and 5 bases lay outside the gene matches. Per germline, CDR1 SGHRS and CDR2 YFSETQ. The CDR3 covers 14 residues. The CDR3 region is CASSLVRGQSGYTF. CDR3 in DNA: TGCGCCAGCAGCTTGGTCAGGGGGCAGAGTGGCTACACCTTC. The full variable domain, with the rest looked up from reference TRBV5-1 and TRBJ1-2, is KAGVTQTPRYLIKTRGQQVTLSCSPISGHRSVSWYQQTPGQGLQFLFEYFSETQRNKGNFPGRFSGRQFSNSRSEMNVSTLELGDSALYLCASSLVRGQSGYTFGSGTRLTVV.

In this sample, this clone turned up many times. V usage is TRBV7-2 and J usage is TRBJ2-4, with D possibly being TRBD1 (6 bases). From germline, CDR1 is SGHTA and CDR2 FQGNSA. This CDR3 spans 15 amino acids. V lost 2 bases, J lost 15 bases, and 23 bases lay in between. The CDR3 here is CASSLSGRGFPLRYF. The CDR3 DNA reads TGTGCCAGCAGCTTATCTGGAAGGGGGTTTCCCCTGCGGTACTTC.

This clone came up many times. This chain joins TRBV4-2 and TRBJ2-3; a weak D match, TRBD2 (6 bases). The CDR3 length is 16 residues. Trimming removed 8 bases from V and 0 bases from J, with 18 bases in between. CDR1 and CDR2 (germline): LGHNA, YNFKEQ. CDR3 coding DNA: TGTGCCAGCGGACCCACACTCGGGGGTAGCACAGATACGCAGTATTTT. Its translation: CASGPTLGGSTDTQYF.

Ten or more counts support this clone. The genes are TRBV27 and TRBJ1-2; TRBD1 is a possible D gene (5 bases). Trimming removed 5 bases from V and 4 bases from J, with 8 bases in between. The CDR3 is 12 amino acids. CDR1 and CDR2 from the germline V gene are MNHEY and SMNVEV (reference sequence). CDR3 nucleotides: TGTGCCAGCAGTCGCCAGGGCTATGGCTACACCTTC. This translates into CASSRQGYGYTF.

The sample holds many counts of this clone. The chain uses TRBV6-5 and TRBJ1-2, with a tentative D call TRBD1 (6 bases). The CDR3 runs to 16 residues. V lost 0 bases to trimming and J lost 5 bases, with 16 bases between them. Germline V gene data show CDR1 as MNHEY and CDR2 as SVGAGI. CDR3: CASSYSSGGQPYGYTF. The CDR3 DNA reads TGTGCCAGCAGTTACTCCAGCGGGGGGCAGCCATATGGCTACACCTTC.

This clone was seen only a few times. The V and J genes are TRBV27 and TRBJ2-5, with 12 bases matching TRBD2. CDR1 is MNHEY, CDR2 SMNVEV, per germline (reference sequence). The CDR3 has 15 amino acids. V trimming: 8 bases; J trimming: 3 bases; junction bases outside the gene matches: 7. In nucleotides, the CDR3 is TGTGCCAGCTCCGGGACTAGCGGGCGGAAAGAGACCCAGTACTTC. Translating it yields CASSGTSGRKETQYF.

In this sample, this clone turned up a few times. The rearrangement links TRBV1 to TRBJ2-5; no check of the table's D call, TRBD2, against the DNA was made. TRBV1 is shown as a pseudogene. This CDR3 contains 19 residues. In DNA, the CDR3 is TGCACCAGCAGCCAAGATCGGGGACTAGCGGGAGGGCCGGTAGAGACCCAGTACTTC. Translation gives CTSSQDRGLAGGPVETQYF.